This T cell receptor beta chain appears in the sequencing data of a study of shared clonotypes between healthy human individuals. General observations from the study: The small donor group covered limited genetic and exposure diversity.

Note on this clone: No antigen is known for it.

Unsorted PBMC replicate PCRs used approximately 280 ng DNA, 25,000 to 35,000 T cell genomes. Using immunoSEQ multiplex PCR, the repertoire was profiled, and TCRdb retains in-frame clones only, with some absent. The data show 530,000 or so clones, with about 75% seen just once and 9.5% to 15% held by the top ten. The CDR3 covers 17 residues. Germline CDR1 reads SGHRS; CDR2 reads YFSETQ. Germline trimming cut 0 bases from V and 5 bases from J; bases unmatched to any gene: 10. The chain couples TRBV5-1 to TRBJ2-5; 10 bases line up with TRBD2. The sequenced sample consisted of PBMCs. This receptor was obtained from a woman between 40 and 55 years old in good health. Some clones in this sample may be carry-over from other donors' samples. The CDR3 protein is CASSLVGTSVPLETQYF. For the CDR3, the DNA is TGCGCCAGCAGCTTGGTCGGGACTAGCGTCCCGTTGGAGACCCAGTACTTC. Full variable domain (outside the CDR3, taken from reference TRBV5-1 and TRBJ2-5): KAGVTQTPRYLIKTRGQQVTLSCSPISGHRSVSWYQQTPGQGLQFLFEYFSETQRNKGNFPGRFSGRQFSNSRSEMNVSTLELGDSALYLCASSLVGTSVPLETQYFGPGTRLLVL.